The present TCR beta chain was sequenced within a study of chemoradiotherapy in HPV16-positive cancers. This table comes from immunoSEQ multiplex PCR, and its TCRdb copy is limited to in-frame clones, with some not included. The repertoire holds 25,000 to 35,000 clones, with about 90% as singletons. The CDR3 has 15 amino acids. Germline V gives CDR1 KGHSH, CDR2 LQKENI. Unmatched junction bases numbered 6, after V lost 3 bases and J lost 3 bases. This clonotype originated in a human donor with HPV-associated anogenital cancer. J is TRBJ2-7 and V is TRBV18, with 9 bases identical to TRBD1. The input for sequencing was blood, taken from a patient who underwent chemoradiotherapy. The CDR3 sequence: CASSPGQGLDYEQYF. The DNA for the CDR3 is TGTGCCAGCTCACCGGGACAGGGCTTGGACTACGAGCAGTACTTC.